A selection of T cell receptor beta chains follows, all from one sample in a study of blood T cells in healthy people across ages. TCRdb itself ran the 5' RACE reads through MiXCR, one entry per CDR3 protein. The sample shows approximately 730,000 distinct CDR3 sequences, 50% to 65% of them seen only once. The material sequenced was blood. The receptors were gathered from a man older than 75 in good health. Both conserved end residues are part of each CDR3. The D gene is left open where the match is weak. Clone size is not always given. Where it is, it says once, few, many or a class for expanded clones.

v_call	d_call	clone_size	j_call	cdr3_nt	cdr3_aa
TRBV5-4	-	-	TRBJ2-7	TGTGCCAGCAGCCCACAATTGGGGAGGTTCTACGAGCAGTACTTC	CASSPQLGRFYEQYF
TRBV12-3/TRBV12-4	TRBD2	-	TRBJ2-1	TGTGCCAGCAGAGCCTCGGGGGGACGAGGGCAGTTCTTC	CASRASGGRGQFF
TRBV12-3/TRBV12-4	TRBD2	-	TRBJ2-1	TGTGCCAGCAGTTCGCTGATAGCGGGAGTAGCGAATGAGCAGTTCTTC	CASSSLIAGVANEQFF
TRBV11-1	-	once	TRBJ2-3	TGTGCCAGCAGCTTAGTTGGACGAAACACAGATACGCAGTATTTT	CASSLVGRNTDTQYF
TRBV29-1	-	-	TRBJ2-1	TGCAGCGTTGGGAAGGGGGTGGCAGGTAATGAGCAGTTCTTC	CSVGKGVAGNEQFF
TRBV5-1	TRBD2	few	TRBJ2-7	TGCGCCAGCAGCGCCGGACTAGCGGAAGGCTACGAGCAGTACTTC	CASSAGLAEGYEQYF
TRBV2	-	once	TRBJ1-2	TGTGCCAGCAGTGAAGTGGGGGCGGTAGGCTATGGCTACACCTTC	CASSEVGAVGYGYTF
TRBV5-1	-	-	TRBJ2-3	TGCGCCAGCAGCTTGGTGGGTCAGACAGATACGCAGTATTTT	CASSLVGQTDTQYF
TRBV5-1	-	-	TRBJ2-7	TGCGCCAGCAGCCCAGCCCAAGCAGGGATATACGAGCAGTACTTC	CASSPAQAGIYEQYF
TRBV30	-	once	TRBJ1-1	TGTGCCTGCGCGCGAAACACTGAAGCTTTCTTT	CACARNTEAFF
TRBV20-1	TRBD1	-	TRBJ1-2	TGCAGTGCCGACAGGGATACCTATGGCTACACCTTC	CSADRDTYGYTF
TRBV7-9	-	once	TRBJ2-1	TGTGCCAGCAGTCCCGGGGCCATCAATGAGCAGTTCTTC	CASSPGAINEQFF
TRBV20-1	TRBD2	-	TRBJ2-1	TGCAGTGCTAGAATAGCGGGAGGTACCAATGAGCAGTTCTTC	CSARIAGGTNEQFF
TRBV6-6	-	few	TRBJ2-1	TGTGCCAGCAGTTTCAGCGCGCAACCATTAGAGCAGTTCTTC	CASSFSAQPLEQFF
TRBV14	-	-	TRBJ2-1	TGTGCCAGCAGCTCCTCCGCCCTGGCAAGTGGTGAGCAGTTCTTC	CASSSSALASGEQFF
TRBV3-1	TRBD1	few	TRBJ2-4	TGTGCCAGCAGCCAAGTACGGTCAGGGGGTGCCAAAAACATTCAGTACTTC	CASSQVRSGGAKNIQYF
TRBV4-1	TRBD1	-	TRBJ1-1	TGCGCCAGCAGCCAAGGACAGGGAAAGGACACTGAAGCTTTCTTT	CASSQGQGKDTEAFF
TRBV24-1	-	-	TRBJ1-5	TGTGCCACCAGTGAGGGCCGGGACGGTTATCAGCCCCAGCATTTT	CATSEGRDGYQPQHF
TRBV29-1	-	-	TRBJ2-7	TGCAGCGTTCTATACACCGCCTACGAGCAGTACTTC	CSVLYTAYEQYF
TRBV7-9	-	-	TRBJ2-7	TGTGCCAGCAGCTTAGAAAGATTCGAGCAGTACTTC	CASSLERFEQYF